What follows are 26 T cell receptor beta chains derived from one specimen sequenced in a study of blood T cell repertoires in COVID-19. Profiling relied on immunoSEQ multiplex PCR, and the TCRdb table lists in-frame clones only, not all of them. The data hold about 150,000 clones, with around 91% observed a single time. Sequencing was done on a sample of peripheral blood. The source is a woman aged 55-69 years with active COVID-19.

V gene TRBV19 combines with J gene TRBJ1-1, with 7 bases matching TRBD1. The germline V gene has CDR1 LNHDA and CDR2 SQIVND (reference sequence). Trimming took 3 bases from V and 2 from J; bases not matched to a gene: 9. This CDR3 comprises 16 residues. The CDR3 protein is CASSIPTGWANTEAFF. The CDR3 DNA reads as TGTGCCAGTAGTATCCCGACAGGGTGGGCTAACACTGAAGCTTTCTTT.

The V and J genes are TRBV28 and TRBJ2-1; D is unresolved. In germline, CDR1 is MDHEN, CDR2 SYDVKM. The length of the CDR3 is 13 residues. Trimming left V 7 bases short and J 4 bases short, with 11 bases between. The CDR3 DNA follows: TGTGCCAGCACCTCGAGCCTGTACAATGAGCAGTTCTTC. Its translation: CASTSSLYNEQFF.

The J gene is TRBJ1-4, the V gene TRBV27, with D perhaps matching TRBD1 (5 bases). From germline, CDR1 is MNHEY and CDR2 SMNVEV (reference sequence). V dropped 1 base and J dropped 4 bases, with 7 bases sitting between them. The CDR3 covers 14 residues. The CDR3 sequence is CASSLWQGNEKLFF. CDR3 in DNA: TGTGCCAGCAGTTTATGGCAGGGTAATGAAAAACTGTTTTTT.

This chain joins TRBV6-2 or TRBV6-3 and TRBJ2-3, with TRBD2 matching 13 bases. The junction had 5 bases not matched to a gene; V was cut back by 5 bases and J by 15 bases. The germline V gene has CDR1 MNHEY and CDR2 SVGEGT. The CDR3 runs 12 residues. The CDR3 sequence: CASSLGTSGKYF. CDR3 sequence (DNA): TGTGCCAGCAGTCTCGGGACTAGCGGGAAATATTTT.

V usage is TRBV7-2 and J usage is TRBJ2-7; D is unresolved. V was cut by 1 base and J by 2 bases, with 9 bases left in between. The CDR3 has 14 amino acids. Germline CDR1 SGHTA, CDR2 FQGNSA. The CDR3 protein is CASSLGTVPYEQYF. The CDR3 coding sequence is TGTGCCAGCAGCTTAGGCACAGTTCCCTACGAGCAGTACTTC.

V gene TRBV4-1 combines with J gene TRBJ1-4; TRBD1 aligns across 9 bases. The CDR3 runs 16 residues. Germline V gene sequence: CDR1 MGHRA, CDR2 YSYEKL. V lost 4 bases and J lost 1; bases outside the gene matches: 4. CDR3 bases: TGCGCCAGCAGCCCGGACAGGGGCTTAACTAATGAAAAACTGTTTTTT. This codes for CASSPDRGLTNEKLFF.

This chain joins TRBV18 and TRBJ1-1, with TRBD1 matching over 7 bases. Germline assignment: CDR1 KGHSH and CDR2 LQKENI. The CDR3 has 14 amino acids. J was trimmed by 4 bases and V by 4 bases; bases with no gene match: 6. CDR3 loop: CASSQRQGGTEAFF. The CDR3 bases are TGTGCCAGCTCACAACGACAGGGAGGCACTGAAGCTTTCTTT.

The chain employs TRBV4-3 and TRBJ1-3; D gene unclear. Germline V gene lookup returns CDR1 LGHNA and CDR2 YSLEER. The CDR3 is 18 amino acids. V dropped 0 bases and J dropped 7 bases, with 22 bases sitting between them. The CDR3 here is CASSQDLGGSLGGNTIYF. The CDR3 DNA reads as TGCGCCAGCAGCCAAGATCTGGGTGGCAGTCTAGGCGGCAACACCATATATTTT.

There are a few counts of this clone. The chain employs TRBV28 and TRBJ2-1, with TRBD2 matching over 9 bases. The CDR3 spans 13 residues. CDR1 is MDHEN and CDR2 is SYDVKM in the germline V gene. The V and J ends lost 6 bases and 6 bases, in that order; junction bases with no gene match: 3. The CDR3 loop is CASRSGRSNEQFF. In DNA form, the CDR3 reads TGTGCCAGCAGAAGCGGGAGGTCCAATGAGCAGTTCTTC.

V usage is TRBV3-1 (or the pseudogene TRBV3-2) and J usage is TRBJ2-6, with 7 positions matching TRBD1. V shed 1 base and J 0 bases; nucleotides not matched to a gene: 6. The germline V gene has CDR1 LGHDT and CDR2 YNNKEL (reference sequence). This CDR3 comprises 18 residues. As DNA, the CDR3 is TGTGCCAGCAGCCAAGGACAGGGACGGATCTCTGGGGCCAACGTCCTGACTTTC. Translating it yields CASSQGQGRISGANVLTF.

For the CDR3, the DNA is TGTGCCAGCAGCTTAGAAAACCCTCAACTAGCGGGCGAGCAGTACTTC. This codes for CASSLENPQLAGEQYF. The gene calls are TRBV7-8 and TRBJ2-7, with 9 bases matching TRBD2. V trimming: 1 base; J trimming: 6 bases; junction bases outside the gene matches: 10. Germline lookup yields CDR1 SGHVS and CDR2 FQNEAQ. CDR3 length: 16 residues. Variable domain in full (rest from reference TRBV7-8 and TRBJ2-7): GAGVSQSPRYKVAKRGQDVALRCDPISGHVSLFWYQQALGQGPEFLTYFQNEAQLDKSGLPSDRFFAERPEGSVSTLKIQRTQQEDSAVYLCASSLENPQLAGEQYFGPGTRLTVT.

The V gene is TRBV7-2, the J gene TRBJ2-1; 8 nucleotides align to TRBD2. The CDR3 sequence is 16 residues long. Germline values: CDR1 SGHTA, CDR2 FQGNSA. J was trimmed by 10 bases and V by 1 base; bases with no gene match: 12. CDR3 nucleotide sequence: TGTGCCAGCAGCTTAGTATTCCGGGAGGGCCGGCCCGAGCAGTTCTTC. This codes for CASSLVFREGRPEQFF.

CDR3 region: CASSQGAQGRDEQYF. CDR3 nucleotide sequence: TGTGCCAGCAGCCAAGGAGCGCAGGGAAGAGACGAGCAGTACTTC. V gene TRBV4-2 combines with J gene TRBJ2-7; perhaps TRBD1 as D (5 bases). CDR3 length equals 15 residues. Germline V gene lookup returns CDR1 LGHNA and CDR2 YNFKEQ. V shed 1 base and J shed 5 bases, with 15 bases lying between them.

This chain uses TRBV6-5 with TRBJ1-1; perhaps TRBD1 as D (5 bases). Germline lookup yields CDR1 MNHEY and CDR2 SVGAGI. This CDR3 is built from 14 residues. The V end lost 3 bases, the J end lost 1 base, and 9 bases lay between the germline ends. CDR3 in DNA: TGTGCCAGCAGTTATGGGGGGTGGAACACTGAAGCTTTCTTT. It is translated as CASSYGGWNTEAFF.

CDR3 bases: TGTGCCAGCAGTTCCGCGACAGGGTGGAACACTGAAGCTTTCTTT. Translating gives CASSSATGWNTEAFF. The V and J genes are TRBV6-2 or TRBV6-3 and TRBJ1-1; 7 bases match TRBD1. J lost 1 base, V lost 4 bases, and 6 bases had no gene match. Germline CDR1 is MNHEY and CDR2 is SVGEGT. The CDR3 has 15 residues.

The gene calls are TRBV3-1 (or the pseudogene TRBV3-2) and TRBJ1-1, with D possibly matching TRBD1 (5 bases). The CDR3 consists of 14 residues. Per the germline V gene, CDR1 is LGHDT and CDR2 is YNNKEL (reference sequence). V was clipped by 2 bases and J by 4 bases, with 11 bases between them. CDR3 region: CASSQTGLVTEAFF. Here the CDR3 DNA reads TGTGCCAGCAGCCAAACAGGATTGGTCACTGAAGCTTTCTTT.

The chain recombines TRBV19 with TRBJ2-3; 7 nucleotides line up with TRBD2. Germline V gives CDR1 LNHDA, CDR2 SQIVND (reference sequence). V trimming: 3 bases; J trimming: 0 bases; junction bases outside the gene matches: 3. The CDR3 spans 15 residues. CDR3 DNA sequence: TGTGCCAGTAGTATGACTAGCTCGAGCACAGATACGCAGTATTTT. Protein sequence: CASSMTSSSTDTQYF.

The chain combines TRBV18 with TRBJ1-4; a weak D match, TRBD1 (5 bases). Per the germline V gene, CDR1 is KGHSH and CDR2 is LQKENI. Trimming removed 3 bases from V and 5 bases from J, with 7 bases in between. The CDR3 consists of 13 residues. In nucleotides, the CDR3 is TGTGCCAGCTCACCTAACAGGAATGAAAAACTGTTTTTT. Its protein is CASSPNRNEKLFF.

The V gene is TRBV13, the J gene TRBJ2-7; D perhaps matches TRBD1 (5 bases). Germline assignment: CDR1 PRHDT and CDR2 FYEKMQ (reference sequence). Trimming shortened V by 5 bases and J by 2 bases, and 10 bases separated the two germline ends. The CDR3 covers 13 residues. CDR3 DNA: TGTGCCAGCAGCCGCAGGGAAACCTACGAGCAGTACTTC. This codes for CASSRRETYEQYF.

The rearrangement joins TRBV2 to TRBJ1-3, with TRBD1 matching 10 bases. This CDR3 comprises 15 residues. Per germline, CDR1 SNHLY and CDR2 FYNNEI. V lost 4 bases, J lost 2 bases, and 2 bases stayed unmatched. CDR3 nucleotides: TGTGCCAGCAGTGGGGACAGGGGAACTGGAAACACCATATATTTT. It codes for CASSGDRGTGNTIYF.

The chain joins TRBV13 to TRBJ2-7; TRBD2 agrees at 15 bases. V trimming: 4 bases; J trimming: 7 bases; junction bases outside the gene matches: 5. CDR3 length equals 15 residues. The germline V gene encodes CDR1 PRHDT and CDR2 FYEKMQ (reference sequence). This chain's CDR3 is CASSSGTSGRWEQYF. The DNA for the CDR3 is TGTGCCAGCAGCTCCGGGACTAGCGGGAGGTGGGAGCAGTACTTC.

V and J are TRBV5-1 and TRBJ2-3; 9 bases align to TRBD1. V shed 9 bases, J shed 6 bases, and the junction held 11 bases outside the gene matches. The CDR3 is 14 amino acids. Looked up from germline, CDR1 is SGHRS and CDR2 is YFSETQ. The CDR3 region has the DNA TGCGCCACCAAACCGGGACAGGGAGGCGATACGCAGTATTTT. Translation: CATKPGQGGDTQYF.

This clone was counted a single time. The gene calls are TRBV28 and TRBJ2-1, with 10 positions matching TRBD2. The germline V gene has CDR1 MDHEN and CDR2 SYDVKM. The V segment lost 6 bases and the J segment 4 bases; nucleotides outside the gene matches: 6. The CDR3 length is 15 residues. In nucleotides, the CDR3 is TGTGCCAGCAGCAAACTAGCGGGAAATTACAATGAGCAGTTCTTC. It codes for CASSKLAGNYNEQFF.

The chain couples TRBV7-2 to TRBJ2-7; D unresolved. CDR1 SGHTA and CDR2 FQGNSA come from the germline V gene. Between the trimmed V and J ends, which lost 5 bases and 4 bases, there was a span of 12 bases. The CDR3 covers 13 residues. The CDR3 sequence: CASSPGLLYEQYF. CDR3 DNA: TGTGCCAGCAGCCCAGGTTTACTTTACGAGCAGTACTTC. The whole variable domain, remainder taken from reference TRBV7-2 and TRBJ2-7, is GAGVSQSPSNKVTEKGKDVELRCDPISGHTALYWYRQSLGQGLEFLIYFQGNSAPDKSGLPSDRFSAERTGGSVSTLTIQRTQQEDSAVYLCASSPGLLYEQYFGPGTRLTVT.

This sequence joins TRBV12-3 or TRBV12-4 and TRBJ1-2; TRBD1 agrees at 8 bases. The CDR3 is 13 residues long. V shed 10 bases and J 0 bases; nucleotides not matched to a gene: 4. CDR3: CATQGAANYGYTF. CDR3 nucleotides: TGTGCCACCCAGGGGGCGGCTAACTATGGCTACACCTTC.

Worth noting for this clone: A junction end diverges from the germline sequence, so it may reflect a read error. V gene TRBV12-3 or TRBV12-4 combines with J gene TRBJ1-1, with 11 bases that match TRBD1. This CDR3 is 12 amino acids long. This CDR3 reads CASSLSGQGDYF. CDR3 sequence (DNA): TGTGCCAGCAGTTTATCGGGACAGGGGGACTACTTT.